This passage covers 3 T cell receptor beta chains from one sample sequenced in a study of cytomegalovirus exposure and HLA in healthy donors. PCR primers comprised 60 Vbeta and 13 Jbeta primers. Method: immunoSEQ multiplex PCR; TCRdb's copy keeps in-frame clones and lacks some. This table holds more than 200,000 clones, roughly 79% found once. Sequenced input: PBMCs. All receptors come from a young man in good health and CMV-seronegative.

The chain recombines TRBV30 with TRBJ2-7, with 7 nucleotides matching TRBD2. V shed 5 bases, J shed 2 bases, and the junction held 15 bases outside the gene matches. Germline loops: CDR1 GTSNPN, CDR2 SVGIG (reference sequence). The CDR3 has 16 amino acids. CDR3 coding DNA: TGTGCCTGGGACCCCTCCAGGCGCGGGAGTCCCTACGAGCAGTACTTC. Protein: CAWDPSRRGSPYEQYF.

This clone was counted between two and nine times. This chain uses TRBV5-1 with TRBJ2-7; TRBD2 matches at 7 bases. CDR3 length: 14 amino acids. From germline, CDR1 is SGHRS and CDR2 YFSETQ. Trimming took 4 bases from V and 2 from J; bases not matched to a gene: 6. The CDR3 protein is CASSTSGETYEQYF. In nucleotides, the CDR3 is TGCGCCAGCAGCACCAGCGGGGAGACCTACGAGCAGTACTTC.

A word on this clone: Other nucleotide sequences from this sample produce the same CDR3. The V call is TRBV5-1, the J call TRBJ2-7, with TRBD1 as a possible D gene (5 bases). This CDR3 has 14 residues. The germline CDR1 and CDR2 sequences are SGHRS and YFSETQ. V was trimmed by 2 bases and J by 0 bases, leaving 9 bases between them. CDR3 DNA sequence: TGCGCCAGCAGCTTACAGGTCAGCTCCTACGAGCAGTACTTC. Its protein is CASSLQVSSYEQYF.